Listed here are 20 T cell receptor beta chains from one sample, sequenced in a study of CD8 T cells in ankylosing spondylitis. One entry per CDR3 protein results from TCRdb running MiXCR on the 5' RACE reads. The sample records 190,000 or so distinct CDR3 sequences, roughly 12% being singletons. What was sequenced was blood, either unsorted or a sorted T cell fraction (not recorded which). The receptors were sampled from a male donor with ankylosing spondylitis or in good health (not recorded which).

On this clonotype itself: The conserved phenylalanine or tryptophan normally closing the CDR3 is absent here, so this likely arose from a read error. V gene TRBV6-1 combines with J gene TRBJ2-1, with 8 bases fitting TRBD2. The CDR3 consists of 15 residues. The V and J ends lost 2 bases and 8 bases, in that order; junction bases with no gene match: 8. CDR1 is MNHNS, CDR2 SASEGT, per germline. The CDR3 spells CASSELGRAADEQFL. DNA for the CDR3: TGTGCCAGCAGTGAACTCGGGAGGGCAGCCGATGAGCAGTTCTTG.

The table lists this clonotype with a few counts. The chain recombines TRBV20-1 with TRBJ2-1, with D possibly matching TRBD2 (6 bases). The CDR3 totals 15 residues. Germline loops: CDR1 DFQATT, CDR2 SNEGSKA (reference sequence). Deletions cut 0 bases from V and 7 bases from J, with 16 bases between. The CDR3, as DNA: TGCAGTGCTAGAGATTTCCGGGGGAAAGGAAATGAGCAGTTCTTC. This sequence encodes CSARDFRGKGNEQFF.

The V call is TRBV7-9, the J call TRBJ2-7, with a weak D call TRBD2 (6 bases). The V end was cut by 5 bases, the J end by 3 bases, with 14 bases between. From germline, CDR1 is SEHNR and CDR2 FQNEAQ (reference sequence). The CDR3 contains 14 residues. For the CDR3, the DNA is TGTGCCAGCAGCGGTAGCGGAGCCTACTACGAGCAGTACTTC. Translating it yields CASSGSGAYYEQYF.

V and J are TRBV2 and TRBJ2-7; D gene uncertain. From germline, CDR1 is SNHLY and CDR2 FYNNEI. The germline V and J ends were trimmed by 8 bases and 4 bases, with 15 bases remaining between them. This CDR3 has 13 amino acids. CDR3 sequence: CASGVGVQYEQYF. The CDR3 nucleotides read TGTGCCAGCGGGGTGGGTGTGCAGTACGAGCAGTACTTC.

Only a few counts were recorded for this clonotype. This chain uses TRBV4-2 with TRBJ2-2, with 11 bases aligning to TRBD2. Trimming took 1 base from V and 6 from J; bases not matched to a gene: 10. The CDR3 runs to 18 residues. CDR1 is LGHNA, CDR2 YNFKEQ, per germline. The CDR3 protein is CASSQAILLAGESGELFF. The CDR3, as DNA: TGTGCCAGCAGCCAAGCGATACTACTAGCGGGGGAATCCGGGGAGCTGTTTTTT.

CDR3 sequence reads: CASSTYRVVDTQYF. CDR3 coding DNA: TGTGCCAGCAGCACCTACAGGGTGGTAGATACGCAGTATTTT. This chain uses TRBV11-3 with TRBJ2-3; possible D gene TRBD1, 6 bases. The CDR3 has 14 residues. V gave up 5 bases and J gave up 5 bases, with 14 bases separating them. CDR1 is SGHNT and CDR2 is YENEEA in the germline V gene. Complete variable domain (other parts from reference TRBV11-3 and TRBJ2-3): EAGVVQSPRYKIIEKKQPVAFWCNPISGHNTLYWYLQNLGQGPELLIRYENEEAVDDSQLPKDRFSAERLKGVDSTLKIQPAELGDSAVYLCASSTYRVVDTQYFGPGTRLTVL.

The DNA for the CDR3 is TGCGCCAGCAATGATGGACAGACTAATGAAAAACTGTTTTTT. Amino acid sequence: CASNDGQTNEKLFF. This chain uses TRBV5-1 with TRBJ1-4; D may be TRBD1 (6 bases). V shed 6 bases and J shed 2 bases, with 11 bases lying between them. The germline CDR1 and CDR2 sequences are SGHRS and YFSETQ. The CDR3 has 14 residues.

This clonotype showed up just a few times. This chain connects TRBV27 to TRBJ1-2; a possible D gene is TRBD1 (5 bases). The ends were cut back, 2 bases at V and 1 base at J, with 20 bases in the middle. Germline-derived CDR1 and CDR2 are MNHEY and SMNVEV (reference sequence). This CDR3 region has 18 residues. The CDR3 protein is CASSLVGALLPYNYGYTF. CDR3 nucleotides: TGTGCCAGCAGTTTAGTAGGGGCACTACTCCCATATAACTATGGCTACACCTTC.

This clonotype has a handful of counts. V is TRBV2 and J is TRBJ2-3; TRBD2 matches 8 bases. The CDR3 is 10 amino acids. V lost 10 bases and J lost 12; bases outside the gene matches: 6. The germline gives CDR1 SNHLY, CDR2 FYNNEI. The CDR3 sequence is CATQLAAQYF. Written as DNA, the CDR3 is TGTGCCACACAACTAGCGGCTCAGTATTTT.

J is TRBJ2-5 and V is TRBV3-1; D may be TRBD2 (6 bases). Trimming took 1 base from V and 5 from J, leaving 17 bases between them. There are 16 residues in the CDR3. Germline V gene lookup returns CDR1 LGHDT and CDR2 YNNKEL (reference sequence). The CDR3 DNA is TGTGCCAGCAGCCAAGGAGTAGCGGCCTCGGGGGAGACCCAGTACTTC. This gives the protein CASSQGVAASGETQYF.

This clonotype has at least ten counts. The CDR3 sequence: CASSSLTSGRGHEQFF. The DNA of the CDR3 is TGTGCCAGCAGCTCCCTGACTAGCGGGAGGGGCCATGAGCAGTTCTTC. The chain has TRBV7-9 and TRBJ2-1; TRBD2 aligns across 14 bases. The CDR3 has 16 residues. Trimming cost V 4 bases and J 8 bases; bases outside gene matches: 7. Germline V gene data show CDR1 as SEHNR and CDR2 as FQNEAQ (reference sequence).

The chain joins TRBV5-6 to TRBJ2-1, with D unclear. This CDR3 is built from 15 residues. The V and J ends lost 3 bases and 4 bases respectively, with 14 bases between them. Germline lookup yields CDR1 SGHDT and CDR2 YYEEEE. CDR3 region: CASSSKVAWYNEQFF. DNA for the CDR3: TGTGCCAGCAGCTCTAAGGTCGCCTGGTACAATGAGCAGTTCTTC.

There are a few counts of this clonotype. The chain has TRBV29-1 and TRBJ1-1; D perhaps matches TRBD1 (6 bases). CDR3 length: 11 amino acids. Trimming removed 2 bases at V and 10 bases at J, with 11 bases between. The germline gives CDR1 SQVTM, CDR2 ANQGSEA. The CDR3 loop reads CSVENRELAFF. Here the CDR3 DNA reads TGCAGCGTTGAAAACAGGGAGTTAGCTTTCTTT.

The chain links TRBV6-5 to TRBJ2-7; D is unresolved. Trimming cost V 0 bases and J 2 bases, with 14 bases left between them. The length of the CDR3 is 16 residues. CDR1 and CDR2 (germline): MNHEY, SVGAGI. CDR3 loop: CASSYSDKTPAYEQYF. In DNA form, the CDR3 reads TGTGCCAGCAGTTACTCTGACAAGACGCCAGCCTACGAGCAGTACTTC.

The CDR3, as DNA: TGTGCCAGCAGCTACGTAGGGGACGAGCAGTTCTTC. Amino acids: CASSYVGDEQFF. The genes are TRBV7-9 and TRBJ2-1; D tentatively fits TRBD1 or TRBD2 (5 bases each). This CDR3 comprises 12 residues. Trimming left V 4 bases short and J 10 bases short, with 11 bases between. The germline gives CDR1 SEHNR, CDR2 FQNEAQ (reference sequence).

The chain uses TRBV27 and TRBJ2-7; the D gene is possibly TRBD2 (5 bases). Germline CDR1 is MNHEY and CDR2 is SMNVEV (reference sequence). Between the trimmed V and J ends, which lost 3 bases and 0 bases, there was a span of 15 bases. There are 16 residues in the CDR3. In DNA form, the CDR3 reads TGTGCCAGCAGTTTTTCCGGGGTTATTAGCTCCTACGAGCAGTACTTC. It specifies CASSFSGVISSYEQYF.

This clonotype was counted a few times. The V gene is TRBV5-5, the J gene TRBJ2-5, with no clear D. Looked up from germline, CDR1 is SGHKS and CDR2 is YYEKEE (reference sequence). V was clipped by 4 bases and J by 5 bases, with 6 bases between them. The CDR3 contains 11 residues. This CDR3 is CASSHEETQYF. In DNA, the CDR3 is TGTGCCAGCAGCCATGAGGAGACCCAGTACTTC.

This clonotype came up a few times. The J gene is TRBJ2-2, the V gene TRBV7-9; D might be TRBD2 (5 bases). V lost 1 base and J lost 5, with 11 bases in between. Germline assignment: CDR1 SEHNR and CDR2 FQNEAQ (reference sequence). CDR3 size: 15 residues. In DNA form, the CDR3 reads TGTGCCAGCAGCTTAGAGGAGGCGCATACCGGGGAGCTGTTTTTT. Its translation is CASSLEEAHTGELFF.

V and J are TRBV27 and TRBJ1-1; TRBD1 matches at 8 bases. Germline values: CDR1 MNHEY, CDR2 SMNVEV (reference sequence). CDR3 length equals 16 residues. V lost 4 bases, J lost 3 bases, and 10 bases stayed unmatched. Here the CDR3 DNA reads TGTGCCAGCAGTTCCCCGGACAGGGTTGGGGACACTGAAGCTTTCTTT. As protein: CASSSPDRVGDTEAFF.

At least ten counts were recorded for this clonotype. The rearrangement links TRBV9 to TRBJ2-2; the match to TRBD1 covers 9 bases. Trimming took 5 bases from V and 2 from J; bases not matched to a gene: 7. The CDR3 covers 16 residues. Germline V gene sequence: CDR1 SGDLS, CDR2 YYNGEE. The CDR3 reads CASRRGTGLNTGELFF. The CDR3, as DNA: TGTGCCAGCAGGCGGGGGACAGGGCTTAACACCGGGGAGCTGTTTTTT.